A single TCR beta chain is shown here with its context. Its antigen remains unknown. The data originate from a study of radiotherapy plus CTLA-4 blockade in lung cancer. Study observations and caveats: The authors reported that early blood T cell clone dynamics, with interferon-beta, best predicted response.

The CDR3 is 14 amino acids. The V gene's germline CDR1 is ENHRY and CDR2 SYGVKD. Trimming left V 4 bases short and J 2 bases short, with 11 bases between. The method was immunoSEQ multiplex PCR; TCRdb's version includes in-frame clones alone and lacks a portion of them. The repertoire has about 85,000 clones, 75% to 90% of them found once; the top ten carry more than 2%. The rearrangement uses TRBV10-3 and TRBJ2-5; perhaps TRBD2 as D (6 bases). Sequencing used peripheral blood, obtained from a patient treated with radiotherapy plus ipilimumab. The TCR comes from a human donor with non-small cell lung cancer who had a partial response to radiotherapy plus ipilimumab. CDR3 region: CAISAGGTQETQYF. The CDR3 region has the DNA TGTGCCATCAGTGCGGGCGGGACTCAAGAGACCCAGTACTTC.